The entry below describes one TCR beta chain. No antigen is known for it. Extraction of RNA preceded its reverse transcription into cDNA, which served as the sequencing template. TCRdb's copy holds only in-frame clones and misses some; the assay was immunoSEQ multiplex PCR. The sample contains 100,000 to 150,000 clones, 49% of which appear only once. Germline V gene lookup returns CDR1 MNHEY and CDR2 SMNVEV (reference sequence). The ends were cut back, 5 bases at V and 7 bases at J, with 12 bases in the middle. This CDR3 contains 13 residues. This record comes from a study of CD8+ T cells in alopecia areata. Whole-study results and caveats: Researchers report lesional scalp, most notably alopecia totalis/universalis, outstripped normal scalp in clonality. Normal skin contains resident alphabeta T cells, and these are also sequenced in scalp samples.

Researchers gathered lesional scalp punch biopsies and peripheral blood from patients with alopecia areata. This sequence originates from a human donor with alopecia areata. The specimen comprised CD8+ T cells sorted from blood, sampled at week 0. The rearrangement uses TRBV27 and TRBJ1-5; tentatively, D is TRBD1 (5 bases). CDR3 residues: CASSVQGVQPQHF. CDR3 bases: TGTGCCAGCAGTGTCCAGGGTGTCCAGCCCCAGCATTTT.